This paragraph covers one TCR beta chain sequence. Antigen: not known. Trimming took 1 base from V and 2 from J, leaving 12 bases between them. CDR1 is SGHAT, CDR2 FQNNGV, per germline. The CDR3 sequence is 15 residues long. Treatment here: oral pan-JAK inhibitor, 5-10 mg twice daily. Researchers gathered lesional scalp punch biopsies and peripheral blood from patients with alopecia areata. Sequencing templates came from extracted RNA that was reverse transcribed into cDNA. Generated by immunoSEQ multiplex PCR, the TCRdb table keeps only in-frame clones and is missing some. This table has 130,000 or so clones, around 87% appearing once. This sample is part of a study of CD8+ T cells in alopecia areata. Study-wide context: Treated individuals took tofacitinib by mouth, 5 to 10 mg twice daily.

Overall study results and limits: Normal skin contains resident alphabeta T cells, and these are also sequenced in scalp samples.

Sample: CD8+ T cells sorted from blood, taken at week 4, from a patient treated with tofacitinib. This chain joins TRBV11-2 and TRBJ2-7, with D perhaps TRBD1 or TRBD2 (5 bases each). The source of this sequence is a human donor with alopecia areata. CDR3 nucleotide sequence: TGTGCCAGCAGCTTAGCCCCGGGGCCCCCCTACGAGCAGTACTTC. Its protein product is CASSLAPGPPYEQYF.